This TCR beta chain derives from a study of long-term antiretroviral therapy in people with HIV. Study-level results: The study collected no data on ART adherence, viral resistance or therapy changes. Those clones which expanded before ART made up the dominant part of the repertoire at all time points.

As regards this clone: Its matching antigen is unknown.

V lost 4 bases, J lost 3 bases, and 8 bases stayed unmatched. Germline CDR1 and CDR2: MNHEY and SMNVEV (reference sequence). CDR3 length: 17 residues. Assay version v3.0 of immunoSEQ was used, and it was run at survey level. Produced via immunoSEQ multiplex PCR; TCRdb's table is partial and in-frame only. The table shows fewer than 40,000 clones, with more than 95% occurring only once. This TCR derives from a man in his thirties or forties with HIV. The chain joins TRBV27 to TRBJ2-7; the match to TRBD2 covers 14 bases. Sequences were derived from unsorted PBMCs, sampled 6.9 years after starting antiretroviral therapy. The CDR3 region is CASSSGLAGEKVYEQYF. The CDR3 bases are TGTGCCAGCAGTTCGGGACTAGCGGGAGAGAAGGTCTACGAGCAGTACTTC.